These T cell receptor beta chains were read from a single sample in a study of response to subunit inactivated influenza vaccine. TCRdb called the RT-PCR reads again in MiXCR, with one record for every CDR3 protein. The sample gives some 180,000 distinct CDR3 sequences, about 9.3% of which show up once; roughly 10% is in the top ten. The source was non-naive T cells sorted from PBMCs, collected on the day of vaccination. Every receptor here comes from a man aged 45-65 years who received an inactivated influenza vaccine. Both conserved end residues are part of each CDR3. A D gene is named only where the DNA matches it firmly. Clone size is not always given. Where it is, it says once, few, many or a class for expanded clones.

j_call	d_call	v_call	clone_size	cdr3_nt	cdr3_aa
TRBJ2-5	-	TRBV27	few	TGTGCCAGCAGGGGCTTCACAGGACTCCAAGAGACCCAGTACTTC	CASRGFTGLQETQYF
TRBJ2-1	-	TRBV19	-	TGTGCCAGTAGTAACCAAGCCGGCGGTGAGCAGTTCTTC	CASSNQAGGEQFF
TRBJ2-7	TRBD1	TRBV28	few	TGTGCCAGCAGTGTCCTAGGACAGGGGGACGAGCAGTACTTC	CASSVLGQGDEQYF
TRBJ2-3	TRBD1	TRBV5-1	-	TGCGCCAGCAGCACCGGGACAGGGCACCCTACAGATACGCAGTATTTT	CASSTGTGHPTDTQYF
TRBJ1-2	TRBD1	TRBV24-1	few	TGTGCCACCAGTGGACAGGGGTTGACTTATGGCTACACCTTC	CATSGQGLTYGYTF
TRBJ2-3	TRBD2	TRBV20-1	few	TGCAGTGCAGAGACTAGCGGGAGAGACCTTAGCACAGATACGCAGTATTTT	CSAETSGRDLSTDTQYF
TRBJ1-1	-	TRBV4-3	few	TGCGCCAGCAGCCAAGATTGGCAGACTGAAGCTTTCTTT	CASSQDWQTEAFF
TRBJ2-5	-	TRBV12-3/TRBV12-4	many	TGTGCCAGCAGTCTTGGACGCCAAGAGACCCAGTACTTC	CASSLGRQETQYF
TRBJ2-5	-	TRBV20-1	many	TGCAGTGCTAAAGGGGGCAGCGGGAGAATAGAGACCCAGTACTTC	CSAKGGSGRIETQYF
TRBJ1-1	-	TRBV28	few	TGTGCCAGCAGTGGGGGGTTAGAAGCTTTCTTT	CASSGGLEAFF
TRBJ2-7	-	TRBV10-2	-	TGCGCCAGCAGTGAGTCTGTCTACCTCTACGAGCAGTACTTC	CASSESVYLYEQYF
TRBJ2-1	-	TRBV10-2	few	TGCGCCAGCAGCCGCCCAGGGGACAATGAGCAGTTCTTC	CASSRPGDNEQFF
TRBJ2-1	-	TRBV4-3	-	TGCGCCAGCAGCCCGGACGAAGGGAATGAGCAGTTCTTC	CASSPDEGNEQFF
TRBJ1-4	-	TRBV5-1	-	TGCGCCAGCAGCTTGGCAAGTAATGAAAAACTGTTTTTT	CASSLASNEKLFF
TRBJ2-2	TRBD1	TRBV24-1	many	TGTGCCACCAGTGAGACAGACAGGGGTGGCGGGGAGCTGTTTTTT	CATSETDRGGGELFF
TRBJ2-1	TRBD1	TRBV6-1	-	TGTGCCAGCAGTGTATTGACAGGGTCTGAAAATGAGCAGTTCTTC	CASSVLTGSENEQFF
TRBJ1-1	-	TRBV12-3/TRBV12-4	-	TGTGCCAGCGGGCGGACTGAAGCTTTCTTT	CASGRTEAFF
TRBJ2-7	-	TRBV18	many	TGTGCCAGCTCACCACAAGGGAACGAGCAGTACTTC	CASSPQGNEQYF
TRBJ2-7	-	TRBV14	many	TGTGCCAGCAGCCAAGTCAAGAGCCACGAGCAGTACTTC	CASSQVKSHEQYF
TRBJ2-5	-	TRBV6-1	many	TGTGCCAGCAGCCGGGCGTTAAGGGAGACCCAGTACTTC	CASSRALRETQYF
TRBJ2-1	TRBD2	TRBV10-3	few	TGTGCCATCAGTGCAGGACTAGCGGGGTACAATGAGCAGTTCTTC	CAISAGLAGYNEQFF
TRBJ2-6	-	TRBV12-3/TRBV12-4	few	TGTGCGACGGGGCCTGGGGCCAACGTCCTGACTTTC	CATGPGANVLTF
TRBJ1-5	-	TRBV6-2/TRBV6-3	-	TGTGCCAGCAGAAACGGGAGAAGGGGGAGCAATCAGCCCCAGCATTTT	CASRNGRRGSNQPQHF
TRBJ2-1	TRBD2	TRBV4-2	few	TGTGCCAGCAGCCCCCGGGAGGGTTACAATGAGCAGTTCTTC	CASSPREGYNEQFF
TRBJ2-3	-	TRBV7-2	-	TGTGCCAGCAGTTCGAGGACATCACTCCTCACAGATACGCAGTATTTT	CASSSRTSLLTDTQYF
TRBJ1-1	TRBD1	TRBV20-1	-	TGCAGTGCTTTAAGAAGTCCCGGGACAGGGTCGAACACTGAAGCTTTCTTT	CSALRSPGTGSNTEAFF